This T cell receptor beta chain was observed in a study of early T cells in non-severe SARS-CoV-2 infection. On the study more broadly: Unsorted whole-blood RNA was sequenced in bulk, leaving chains unpaired. Broader study findings: VDJdb matches were skewed toward anti-spike CD8 T cell responses.

The protocol attached unique molecular identifiers to individual cDNA molecules. TCRdb re-derived calls from the 5' RACE reads in MiXCR, one entry per CDR3 protein. The repertoire consists of about 77,000 distinct CDR3 sequences, with around 12% occurring once and the leading ten covering roughly 15%. Worth noting for this clonotype: The antigen remains undetermined.

V gave up 3 bases and J gave up 4 bases, with 12 bases separating them. CDR1 is ENHRY, CDR2 SYGVKD, per germline. The CDR3 extends over 14 amino acids. The genes are TRBV10-3 and TRBJ1-1, with TRBD1 as a possible D gene (5 bases). Sequenced here: whole blood, sampled at baseline. This clonotype was obtained from an adult who was a healthcare worker with PCR-confirmed SARS-CoV-2 infection or an uninfected control (not recorded which). The donor label of this sample is uncertain. CDR3 in DNA: TGTGCCATCAGTGATGGGCAGGGTGTCACTGAAGCTTTCTTT. It codes for CAISDGQGVTEAFF.